This TCR beta chain was recorded in a study of beta chain features in type 1 diabetes. Overall study findings and caveats: Across all four CD4+ subsets, people with type 1 diabetes showed modestly shorter TCRB CDR3s.

Note on this clone: Antigen unknown.

V dropped 5 bases and J dropped 4; count of bases not matched to a gene: 13. Germline-derived CDR1 and CDR2 are SQVTM and ANQGSEA. The CDR3 is 16 residues long. Expressed TCRB transcripts were sequenced because the entire RNA isolate underwent reverse transcription. The assay was immunoSEQ multiplex PCR, and TCRdb's table has in-frame clones only and misses some. In the table there are 150,000 or so clones, about 63% of which are singletons. The sample comprised naive CD4+ T cells from blood. This receptor was taken from a man aged 25-40 years with type 1 diabetes. V and J are TRBV29-1 and TRBJ2-7; TRBD1 matches 11 bases. The CDR3 is CSVSSIAGQGAYEQYF. CDR3 coding DNA: TGCAGCGTTTCCTCCATAGCTGGACAGGGGGCGTACGAGCAGTACTTC.